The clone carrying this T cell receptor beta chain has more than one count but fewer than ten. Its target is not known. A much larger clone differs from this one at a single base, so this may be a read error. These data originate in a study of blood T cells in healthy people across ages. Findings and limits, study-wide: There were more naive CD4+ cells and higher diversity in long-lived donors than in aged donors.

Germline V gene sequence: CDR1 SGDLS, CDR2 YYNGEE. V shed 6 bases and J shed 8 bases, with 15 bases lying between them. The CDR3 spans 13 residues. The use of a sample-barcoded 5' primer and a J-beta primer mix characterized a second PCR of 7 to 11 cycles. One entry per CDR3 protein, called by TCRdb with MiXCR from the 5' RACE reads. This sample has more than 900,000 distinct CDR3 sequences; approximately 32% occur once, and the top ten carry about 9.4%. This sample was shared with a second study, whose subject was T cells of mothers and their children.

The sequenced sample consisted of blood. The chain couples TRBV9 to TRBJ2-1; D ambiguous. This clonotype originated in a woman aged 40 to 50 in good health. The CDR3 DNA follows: TGTGCCAGCAAAGGCCAAGTCGGCGATGAGCAGTTCTTC. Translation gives CASKGQVGDEQFF. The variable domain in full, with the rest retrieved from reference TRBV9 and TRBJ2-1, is DSGVTQTPKHLITATGQRVTLRCSPRSGDLSVYWYQQSLDQGLQFLIQYYNGEERAKGNILERFSAQQFPDLHSELNLSSLELGDSALYFCASKGQVGDEQFFGPGTRLTVL.